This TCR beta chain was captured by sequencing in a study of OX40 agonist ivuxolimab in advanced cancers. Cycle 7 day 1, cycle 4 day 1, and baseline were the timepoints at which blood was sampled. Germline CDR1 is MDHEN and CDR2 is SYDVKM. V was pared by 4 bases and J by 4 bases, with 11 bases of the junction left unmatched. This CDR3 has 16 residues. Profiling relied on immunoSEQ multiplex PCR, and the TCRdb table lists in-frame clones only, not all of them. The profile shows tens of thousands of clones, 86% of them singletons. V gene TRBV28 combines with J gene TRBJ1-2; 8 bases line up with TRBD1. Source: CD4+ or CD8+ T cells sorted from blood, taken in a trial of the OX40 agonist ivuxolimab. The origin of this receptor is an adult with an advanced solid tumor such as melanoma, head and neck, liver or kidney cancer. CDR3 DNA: TGTGCCAGCAGTTCCTTCCCGGGGCAGGGGGCCTATGGCTACACCTTC. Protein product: CASSSFPGQGAYGYTF.